A single sample gave rise to the 8 T cell receptor beta chains below, sequenced in a study of multiple sclerosis patients with progressive multifocal leukoencephalopathy. Data came from immunoSEQ multiplex PCR; TCRdb stores just in-frame clones and leaves some out. Of some 30,000 clones in the sample, about 88% were seen once. Stated time point: before natalizumab initiation. The material sequenced was PBMCs. Receptors were obtained from a human donor with multiple sclerosis.

This chain joins TRBV14 and TRBJ1-2; maybe TRBD1 (5 bases). Germline loops: CDR1 SGHDN, CDR2 FVKESK. The CDR3 sequence is 13 residues long. The V gene lost 4 bases and the J gene lost 4 bases, with 10 bases spanning the gap. In DNA form, the CDR3 reads TGTGCCAGCAGCCTAGGGGTTGTCTATGGCTACACCTTC. This codes for CASSLGVVYGYTF.

This chain joins TRBV7-3 and TRBJ1-6, with TRBD1 identical over 7 bases. CDR3 length: 15 residues. V lost 2 bases to trimming and J lost 4 bases; unmatched junction nucleotides: 2. Germline V lookup: CDR1 SGHTA, CDR2 FQGTGA. Here the CDR3 reads CASSLEGQYNSPLHF. Here the CDR3 DNA reads TGTGCCAGCAGCTTAGAGGGACAGTATAATTCACCCCTCCACTTT.

This clone was detected only once. The CDR3 spells CASSISVNTEAFF. CDR3 nucleotides: TGTGCCAGTAGTATTTCGGTCAACACTGAAGCTTTCTTT. The chain has TRBV19 and TRBJ1-1; no definite D call. This CDR3 contains 13 residues. Germline CDR1 LNHDA, CDR2 SQIVND (reference sequence). Trimming stripped 3 bases from V and 2 bases from J, with 7 bases between. Drawing the rest from reference TRBV19 and TRBJ1-1, the complete variable domain is DGGITQSPKYLFRKEGQNVTLSCEQNLNHDAMYWYRQDPGQGLRLIYYSQIVNDFQKGDIAEGYSVSREKKESFPLTVTSAQKNPTAFYLCASSISVNTEAFFGQGTRLTVV.

This rearrangement joins TRBV7-8 to TRBJ1-5; no clear D gene. The CDR3 loop spans 14 amino acids. CDR1 and CDR2 from the germline V gene are SGHVS and FQNEAQ. The V end lost 3 bases, the J end lost 8 bases, and 14 bases lay between the germline ends. CDR3 nucleotide sequence: TGTGCCAGCAGCTTCGACCAGTGGACCAAGCCCCAGCATTTT. Encoded protein: CASSFDQWTKPQHF.

A single count supports this clone. The chain recombines TRBV11-2 with TRBJ2-7, with no clear D. There are 14 residues in the CDR3. Germline CDR1 is SGHAT and CDR2 is FQNNGV. V was shortened by 4 bases and J by 2 bases, with 12 bases between the two germline ends. This chain's CDR3 is CASSSRILPYEQYF. In DNA, the CDR3 is TGTGCCAGCAGCTCCCGGATCCTACCCTACGAGCAGTACTTC.

This clone occurred once. The chain is built from TRBV6-1 and TRBJ2-7, with a tentative D call TRBD1 (6 bases). The germline V gene encodes CDR1 MNHNS and CDR2 SASEGT. The CDR3 spans 13 residues. The germline V and J ends were trimmed by 8 bases and 2 bases, with 13 bases remaining between them. The CDR3 protein is CASQGHETYEQYF. In DNA form, the CDR3 reads TGTGCCAGCCAGGGGCACGAAACCTACGAGCAGTACTTC.

The chain links TRBV2 to TRBJ2-5; unclear D gene. This CDR3 spans 13 amino acids. Trimming removed 4 bases from V and 1 base from J, with 7 bases in between. The germline CDR1 and CDR2 sequences are SNHLY and FYNNEI. This chain's CDR3 is CASSVTAQETQYF. CDR3 coding DNA: TGTGCCAGCAGTGTCACAGCCCAAGAGACCCAGTACTTC.

This clone showed up just once. The chain links TRBV5-1 to TRBJ2-7, with 7 bases identical to TRBD2. V lost 1 base to trimming and J lost 6 bases; unmatched junction nucleotides: 7. CDR1 and CDR2 from the germline V gene are SGHRS and YFSETQ. This CDR3 region has 14 residues. The CDR3 DNA reads as TGCGCCAGCAGCTTGTTAACTGGACTAGGCGAGCAGTACTTC. Protein sequence: CASSLLTGLGEQYF.